The T cell receptor beta chain under discussion was sequenced for a study of control samples from healthy donors and cancer patients. Sequencing was performed with immunoSEQ multiplex PCR; in TCRdb, only in-frame clones are kept and a portion is missing. Of approximately 89,000 clones in the sample, about 83% were seen once. This clone was seen only a few times. CDR1 and CDR2 (germline): LNHNV, YYDKDF (reference sequence). J was trimmed by 12 bases and V by 3 bases; bases with no gene match: 6. The CDR3 covers 13 residues. This chain uses TRBV15 with TRBJ2-3; 10 positions agree with TRBD1. The sequence came from a woman aged 40 to 50 in good health. The sample consisted of blood. CDR3 region: CATSSEDRGPQYF. CDR3 sequence (DNA): TGTGCCACCAGCAGCGAAGACAGGGGGCCCCAGTATTTT. Variable domain in full (rest from reference TRBV15 and TRBJ2-3): DAMVIQNPRYQVTQFGKPVTLSCSQTLNHNVMYWYQQKSSQAPKLLFHYYDKDFNNEADTPDNFQSRRPNTSFCFLDIRSPGLGDTAMYLCATSSEDRGPQYFGPGTRLTVL.